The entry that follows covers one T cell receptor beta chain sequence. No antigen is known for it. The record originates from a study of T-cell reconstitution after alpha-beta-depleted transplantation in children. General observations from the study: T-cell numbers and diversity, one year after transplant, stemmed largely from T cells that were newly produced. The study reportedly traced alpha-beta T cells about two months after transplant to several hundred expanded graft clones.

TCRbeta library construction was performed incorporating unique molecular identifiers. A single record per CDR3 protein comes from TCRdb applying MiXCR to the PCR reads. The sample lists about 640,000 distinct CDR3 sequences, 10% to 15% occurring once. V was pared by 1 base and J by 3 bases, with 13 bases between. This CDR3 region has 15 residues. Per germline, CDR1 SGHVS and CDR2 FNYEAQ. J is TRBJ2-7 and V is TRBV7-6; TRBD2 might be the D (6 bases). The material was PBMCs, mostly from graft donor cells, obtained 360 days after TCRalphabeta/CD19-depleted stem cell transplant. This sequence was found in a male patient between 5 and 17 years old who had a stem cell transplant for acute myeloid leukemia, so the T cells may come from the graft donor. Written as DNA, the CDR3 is TGTGCCAGCAGCTTAGGGCGGGGCGGAATCTACGAGCAGTACTTC. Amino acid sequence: CASSLGRGGIYEQYF.